Sequencing of this T cell receptor beta chain was carried out in a study of blood T cell repertoires in COVID-19. With 5 bases removed from V and 0 bases from J, the gap between germline ends came to 11 bases. Germline CDR1 is SGHTA and CDR2 is FQGTGA. This CDR3 contains 15 residues. As originally analysed: The authors estimated nucleated cell counts from reference gene primer amplification. Some clones are missing from TCRdb's copy, which holds only in-frame ones; the method was immunoSEQ multiplex PCR. V, J and clone size were drawn from that table, and D and trimming were deduced from the DNA. The repertoire holds under 200,000 clones, with about 88% as singletons.

The chain couples TRBV7-3 to TRBJ1-3; a possible D gene is TRBD1 (5 bases). The source material was peripheral blood. The clonotype originates from a woman aged 80 or older with acute or convalescent COVID-19. The CDR3, as DNA: TGTGCCAGCAGCCCGGGACTGAACTCTGGAAACACCATATATTTT. This codes for CASSPGLNSGNTIYF.